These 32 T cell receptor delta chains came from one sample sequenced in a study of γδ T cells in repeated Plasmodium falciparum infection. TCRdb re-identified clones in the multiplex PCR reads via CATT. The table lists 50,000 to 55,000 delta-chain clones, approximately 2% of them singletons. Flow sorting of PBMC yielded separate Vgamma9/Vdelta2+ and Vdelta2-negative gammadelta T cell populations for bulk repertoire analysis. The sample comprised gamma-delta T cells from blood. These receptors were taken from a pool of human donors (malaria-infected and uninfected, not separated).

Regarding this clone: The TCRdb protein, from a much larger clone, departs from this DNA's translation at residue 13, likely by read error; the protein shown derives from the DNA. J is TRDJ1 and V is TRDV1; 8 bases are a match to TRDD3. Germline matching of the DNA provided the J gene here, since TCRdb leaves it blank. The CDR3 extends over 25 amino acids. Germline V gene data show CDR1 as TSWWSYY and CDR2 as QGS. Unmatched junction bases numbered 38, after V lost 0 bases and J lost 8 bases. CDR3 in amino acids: CALGELDRDFRQCLYWGSGRKKLIF. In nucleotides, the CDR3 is TGTGCTCTTGGGGAACTAGACCGTGACTTCCGACAGTGCCTGTACTGGGGGTCCGGACGAAAGAAACTCATCTTT.

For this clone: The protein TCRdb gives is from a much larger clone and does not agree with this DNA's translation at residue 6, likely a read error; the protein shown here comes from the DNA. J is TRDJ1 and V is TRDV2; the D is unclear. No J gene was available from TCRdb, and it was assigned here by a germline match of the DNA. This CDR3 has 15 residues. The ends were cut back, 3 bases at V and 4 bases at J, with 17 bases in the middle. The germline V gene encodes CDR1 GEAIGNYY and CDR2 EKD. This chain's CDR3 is CACDPPGAGDDKLIF. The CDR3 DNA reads TGTGCCTGTGACCCCCCGGGTGCGGGAGACGATAAACTCATCTTT.

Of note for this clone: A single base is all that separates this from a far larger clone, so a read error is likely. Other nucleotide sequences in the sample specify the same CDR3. In DNA form, the CDR3 reads TGTGCTCTTGGGGATCCTCATTTTCCTCTCTCATACTGGCCCGTTAGACCCCTGATCTTT. Its protein product is CALGDPHFPLSYWPVRPLIF. The V and J genes are TRDV1 and TRDJ4; perhaps D is TRDD2 or TRDD3 (5 bases each). No J gene was available from TCRdb, and it was assigned here by a germline match of the DNA. This CDR3 has 20 residues. Germline V gives CDR1 TSWWSYY, CDR2 QGS. V shed 3 bases and J shed 2 bases, with 31 bases lying between them.

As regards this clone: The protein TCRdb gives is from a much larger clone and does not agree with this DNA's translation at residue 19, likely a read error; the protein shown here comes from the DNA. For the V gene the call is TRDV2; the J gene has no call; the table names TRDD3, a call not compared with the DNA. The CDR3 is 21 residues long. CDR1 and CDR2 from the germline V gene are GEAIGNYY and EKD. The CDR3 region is CACDTMGSPIIESWDTRQVFF. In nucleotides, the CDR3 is TGTGCCTGTGACACGATGGGATCCCCAATAATAGAATCCTGGGACACCCGACAGGTGTTTTTC.

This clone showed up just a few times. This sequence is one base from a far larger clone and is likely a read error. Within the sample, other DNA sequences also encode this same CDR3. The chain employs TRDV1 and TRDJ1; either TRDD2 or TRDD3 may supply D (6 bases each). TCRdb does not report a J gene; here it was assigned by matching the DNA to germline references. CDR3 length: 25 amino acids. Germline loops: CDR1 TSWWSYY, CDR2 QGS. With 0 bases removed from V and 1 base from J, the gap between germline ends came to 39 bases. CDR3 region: CALGELVPKGLILGDTPVCTDKLIF. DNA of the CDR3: TGTGCTCTTGGGGAACTAGTTCCTAAGGGGCTTATACTGGGAGATACGCCCGTTTGCACCGATAAACTCATCTTT.

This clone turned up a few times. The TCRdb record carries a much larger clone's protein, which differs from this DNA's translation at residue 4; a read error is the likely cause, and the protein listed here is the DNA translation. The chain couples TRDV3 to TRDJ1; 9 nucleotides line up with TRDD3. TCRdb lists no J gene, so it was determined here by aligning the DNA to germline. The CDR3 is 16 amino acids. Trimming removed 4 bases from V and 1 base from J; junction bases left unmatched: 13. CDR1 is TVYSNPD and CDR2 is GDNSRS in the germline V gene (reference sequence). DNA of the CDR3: TGTGCCTCCCTCCCGTTTACTGGGGGACCCACCGATAAACTCATCTTT. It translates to CASLPFTGGPTDKLIF.

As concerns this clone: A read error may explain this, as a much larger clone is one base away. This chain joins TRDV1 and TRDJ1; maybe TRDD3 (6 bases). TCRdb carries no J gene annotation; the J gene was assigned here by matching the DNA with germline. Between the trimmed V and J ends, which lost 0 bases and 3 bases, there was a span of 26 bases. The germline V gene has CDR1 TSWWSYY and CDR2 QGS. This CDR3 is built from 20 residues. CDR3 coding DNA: TGTGCTCTTGGGGAACTCTTTCGTCTGGGGCCAAGAAGCGGAGCCGATAAACTCATCTTT. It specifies CALGELFRLGPRSGADKLIF.

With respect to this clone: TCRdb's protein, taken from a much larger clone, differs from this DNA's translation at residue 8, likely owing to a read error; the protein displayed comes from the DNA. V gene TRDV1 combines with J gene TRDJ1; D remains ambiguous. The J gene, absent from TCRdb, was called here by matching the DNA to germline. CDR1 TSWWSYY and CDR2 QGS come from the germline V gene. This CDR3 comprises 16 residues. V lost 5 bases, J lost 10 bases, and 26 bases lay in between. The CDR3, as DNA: TGTGCTCTTGGGCACATGGGTCCCGCCCAGTCGCGGGGACTCATCTTT. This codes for CALGHMGPAQSRGLIF.

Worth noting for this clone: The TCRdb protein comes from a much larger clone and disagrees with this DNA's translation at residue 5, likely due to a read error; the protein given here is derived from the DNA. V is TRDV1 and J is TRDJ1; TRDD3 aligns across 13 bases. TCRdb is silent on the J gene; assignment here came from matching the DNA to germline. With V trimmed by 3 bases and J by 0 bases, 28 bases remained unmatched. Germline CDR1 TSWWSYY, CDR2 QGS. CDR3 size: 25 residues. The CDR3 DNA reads TGTGCTCTTGGGGATGGTTCGTACTTCCTATCGACATACTGGGGGATACGCTGGTACACCGATAAACTCATCTTT. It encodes CALGDGSYFLSTYWGIRWYTDKLIF.

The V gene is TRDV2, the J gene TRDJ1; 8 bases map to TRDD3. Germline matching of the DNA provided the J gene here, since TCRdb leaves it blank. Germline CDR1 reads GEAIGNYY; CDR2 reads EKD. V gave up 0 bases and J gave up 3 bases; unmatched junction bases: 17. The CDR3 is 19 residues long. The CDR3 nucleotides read TGTGCCTGTGACACCCTTTCGGACTGGGGGGGGGAAAGCCCCGATAAACTCATCTTT. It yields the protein CACDTLSDWGGESPDKLIF.

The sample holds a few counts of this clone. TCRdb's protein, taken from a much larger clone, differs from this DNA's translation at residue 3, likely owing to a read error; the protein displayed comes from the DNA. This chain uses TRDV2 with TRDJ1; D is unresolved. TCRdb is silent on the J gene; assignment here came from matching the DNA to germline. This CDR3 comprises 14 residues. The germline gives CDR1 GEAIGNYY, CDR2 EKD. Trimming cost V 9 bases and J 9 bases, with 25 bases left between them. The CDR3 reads CANDLSRPSRQLIF. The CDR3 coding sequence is TGTGCCAATGACCTCTCGAGGCCCTCAAGGCAACTCATCTTT.

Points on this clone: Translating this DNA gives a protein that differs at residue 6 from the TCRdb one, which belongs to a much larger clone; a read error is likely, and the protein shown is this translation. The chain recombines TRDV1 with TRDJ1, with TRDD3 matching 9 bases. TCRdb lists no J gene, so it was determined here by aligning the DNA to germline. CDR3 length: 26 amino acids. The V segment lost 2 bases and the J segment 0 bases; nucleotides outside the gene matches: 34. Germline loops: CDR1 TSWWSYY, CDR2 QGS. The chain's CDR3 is CALGEGLPYFPRRNWGNSRYTDKLIF. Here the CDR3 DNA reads TGTGCTCTTGGGGAAGGATTGCCCTACTTCCCACGACGTAACTGGGGGAACTCAAGGTACACCGATAAACTCATCTTT.

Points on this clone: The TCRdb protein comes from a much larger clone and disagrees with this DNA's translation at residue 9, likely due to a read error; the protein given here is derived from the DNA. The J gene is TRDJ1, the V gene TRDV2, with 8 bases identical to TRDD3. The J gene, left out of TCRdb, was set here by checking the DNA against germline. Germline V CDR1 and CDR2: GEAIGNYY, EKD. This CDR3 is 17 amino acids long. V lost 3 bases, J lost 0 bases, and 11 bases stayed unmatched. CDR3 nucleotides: TGTGCCTGTGACGCGGTGGGGGATGAGGGCTACACCGATAAACTCATCTTT. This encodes CACDAVGDEGYTDKLIF.

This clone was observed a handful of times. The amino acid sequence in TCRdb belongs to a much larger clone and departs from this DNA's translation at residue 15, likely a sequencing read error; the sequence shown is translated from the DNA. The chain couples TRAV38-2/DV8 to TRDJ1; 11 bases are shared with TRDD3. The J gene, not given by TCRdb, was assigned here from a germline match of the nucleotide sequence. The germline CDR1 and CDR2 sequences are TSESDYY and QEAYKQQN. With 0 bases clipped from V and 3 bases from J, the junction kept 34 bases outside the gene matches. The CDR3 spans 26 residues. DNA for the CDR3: TGTGCTTATAGGAGCGCGTGGGCCCATCCTCTCAAAGACCGGTGCTGGGGGATACCAATCTCCGATAAACTCATCTTT. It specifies CAYRSAWAHPLKDRCWGIPISDKLIF.

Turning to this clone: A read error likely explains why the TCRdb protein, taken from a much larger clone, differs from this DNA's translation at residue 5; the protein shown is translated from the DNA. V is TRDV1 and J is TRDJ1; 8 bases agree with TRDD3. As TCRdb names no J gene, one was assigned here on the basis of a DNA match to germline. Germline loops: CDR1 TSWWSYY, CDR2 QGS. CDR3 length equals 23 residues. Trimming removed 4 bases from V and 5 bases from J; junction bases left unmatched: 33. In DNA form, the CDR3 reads TGTGCTCTTGGGGGTCCGTCTATTCCCTTCCACAGTACTGGGGGGCGAGCCCAGGATAAACTCATCTTT. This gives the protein CALGGPSIPFHSTGGRAQDKLIF.

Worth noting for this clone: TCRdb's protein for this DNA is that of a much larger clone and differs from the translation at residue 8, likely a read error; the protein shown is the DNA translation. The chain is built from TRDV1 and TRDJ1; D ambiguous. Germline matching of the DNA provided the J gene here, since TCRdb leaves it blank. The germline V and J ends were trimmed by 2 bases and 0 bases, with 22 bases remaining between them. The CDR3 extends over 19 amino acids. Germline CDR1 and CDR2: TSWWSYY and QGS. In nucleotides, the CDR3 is TGTGCTCTTGGGGAAGGCGCTGAGGCCCGGAGAGGGTACACCGATAAACTCATCTTT. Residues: CALGEGAEARRGYTDKLIF.

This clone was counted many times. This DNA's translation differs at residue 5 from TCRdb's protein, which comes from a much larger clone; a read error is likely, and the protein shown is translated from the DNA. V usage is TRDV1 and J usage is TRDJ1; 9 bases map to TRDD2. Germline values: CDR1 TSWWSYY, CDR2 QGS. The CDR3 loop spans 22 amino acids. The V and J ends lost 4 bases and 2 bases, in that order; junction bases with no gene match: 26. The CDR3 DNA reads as TGTGCTCTTGGGGGACTGCATACCACCCGCCTTCCTACTTTCAGTTTTACCGATAAACTCATCTTT. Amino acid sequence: CALGGLHTTRLPTFSFTDKLIF.

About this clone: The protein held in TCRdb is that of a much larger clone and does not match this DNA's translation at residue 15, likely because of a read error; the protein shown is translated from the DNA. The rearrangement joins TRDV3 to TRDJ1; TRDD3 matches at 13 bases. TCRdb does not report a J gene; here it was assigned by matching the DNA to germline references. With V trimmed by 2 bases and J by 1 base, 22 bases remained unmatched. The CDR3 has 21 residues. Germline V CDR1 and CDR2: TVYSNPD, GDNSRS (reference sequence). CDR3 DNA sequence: TGTGCCTTTTCCTTCCTACGGGCATACTGGGGGATACGCTCGTGCACCGATAAACTCATCTTT. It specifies CAFSFLRAYWGIRSCTDKLIF.

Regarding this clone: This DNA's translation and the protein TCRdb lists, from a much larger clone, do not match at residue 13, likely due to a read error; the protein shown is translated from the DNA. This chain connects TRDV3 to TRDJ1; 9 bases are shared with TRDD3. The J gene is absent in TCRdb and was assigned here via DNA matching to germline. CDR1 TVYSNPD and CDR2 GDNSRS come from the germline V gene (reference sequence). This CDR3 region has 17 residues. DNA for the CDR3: TGTGCTCAAAGGTTAAGGACTGGGGGACCCTACACCAATAAACTCATCTTT. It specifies CAQRLRTGGPYTNKLIF.

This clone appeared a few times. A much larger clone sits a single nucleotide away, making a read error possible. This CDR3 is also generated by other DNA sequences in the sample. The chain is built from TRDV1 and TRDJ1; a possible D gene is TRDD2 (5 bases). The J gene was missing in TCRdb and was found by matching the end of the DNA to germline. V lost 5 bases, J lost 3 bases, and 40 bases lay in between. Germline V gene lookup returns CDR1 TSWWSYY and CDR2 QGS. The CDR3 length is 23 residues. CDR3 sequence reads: CALGTTFYLPANRGPSGPDKLIF. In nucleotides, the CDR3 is TGTGCTCTTGGGACCACGTTTTACCTACCCGCCAACCGGGGCCCCTCGGGTCCCGATAAACTCATCTTT.

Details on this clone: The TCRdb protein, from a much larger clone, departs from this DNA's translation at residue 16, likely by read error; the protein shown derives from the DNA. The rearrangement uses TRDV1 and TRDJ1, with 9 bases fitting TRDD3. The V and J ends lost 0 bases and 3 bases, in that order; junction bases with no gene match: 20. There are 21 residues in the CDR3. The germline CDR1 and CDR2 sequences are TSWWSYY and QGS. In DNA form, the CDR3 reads TGTGCTCTTGGGGAACTTGCCCCAAACTGGGGGACCCTAAGGTACCCCGATAAACTCATCTTT. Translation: CALGELAPNWGTLRYPDKLIF.

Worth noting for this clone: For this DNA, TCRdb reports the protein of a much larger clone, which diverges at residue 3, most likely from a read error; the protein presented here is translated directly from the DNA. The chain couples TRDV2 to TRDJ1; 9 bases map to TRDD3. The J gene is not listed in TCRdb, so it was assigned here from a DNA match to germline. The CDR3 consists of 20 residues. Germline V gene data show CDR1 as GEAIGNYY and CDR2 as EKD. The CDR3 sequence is CARDPLGLGDENLYTDKLIF. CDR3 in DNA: TGTGCCCGTGACCCTCTAGGTCTGGGGGATGAGAACCTATACACCGATAAACTCATCTTT.

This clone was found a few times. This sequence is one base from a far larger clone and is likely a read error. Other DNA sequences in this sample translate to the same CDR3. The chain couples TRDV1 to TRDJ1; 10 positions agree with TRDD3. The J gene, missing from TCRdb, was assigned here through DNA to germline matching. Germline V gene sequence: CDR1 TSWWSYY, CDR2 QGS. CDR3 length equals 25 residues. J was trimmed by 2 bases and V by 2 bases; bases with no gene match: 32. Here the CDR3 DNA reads TGTGCTCTTGGGGAAGATCGGTGGGTCTTACGCAATAACTGGGGGATTGTCTCCCCAACCGATAAACTCATCTTT. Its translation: CALGEDRWVLRNNWGIVSPTDKLIF.

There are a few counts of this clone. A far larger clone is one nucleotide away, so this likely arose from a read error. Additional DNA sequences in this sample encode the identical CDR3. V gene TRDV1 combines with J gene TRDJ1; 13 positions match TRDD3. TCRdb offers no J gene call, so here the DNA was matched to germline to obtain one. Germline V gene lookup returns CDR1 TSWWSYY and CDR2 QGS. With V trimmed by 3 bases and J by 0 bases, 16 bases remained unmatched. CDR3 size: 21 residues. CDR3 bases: TGTGCTCTTGGGGATTCCTTGCTAAGTGTACTGGGGGATACGGACACCGATAAACTCATCTTT. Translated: CALGDSLLSVLGDTDTDKLIF.

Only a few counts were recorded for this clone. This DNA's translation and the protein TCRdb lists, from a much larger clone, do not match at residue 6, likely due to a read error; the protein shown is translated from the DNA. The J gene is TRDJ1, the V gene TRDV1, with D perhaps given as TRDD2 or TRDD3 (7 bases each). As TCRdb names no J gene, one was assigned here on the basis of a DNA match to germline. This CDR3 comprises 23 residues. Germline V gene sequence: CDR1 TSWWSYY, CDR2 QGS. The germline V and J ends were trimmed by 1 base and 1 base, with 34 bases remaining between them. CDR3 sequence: CALGERLNSYGLYWGFSTDKLIF. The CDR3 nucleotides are TGTGCTCTTGGGGAACGACTTAATTCCTACGGACTATACTGGGGATTTAGCACCGATAAACTCATCTTT.

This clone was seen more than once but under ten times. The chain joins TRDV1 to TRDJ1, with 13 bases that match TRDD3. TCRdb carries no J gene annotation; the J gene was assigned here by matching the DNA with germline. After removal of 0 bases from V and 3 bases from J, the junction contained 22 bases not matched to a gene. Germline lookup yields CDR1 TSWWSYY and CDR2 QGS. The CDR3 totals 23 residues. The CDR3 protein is CALGELAGSGVLLGDTWADKLIF. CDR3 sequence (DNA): TGTGCTCTTGGGGAACTTGCGGGGTCCGGCGTGCTACTGGGGGATACGTGGGCCGATAAACTCATCTTT.

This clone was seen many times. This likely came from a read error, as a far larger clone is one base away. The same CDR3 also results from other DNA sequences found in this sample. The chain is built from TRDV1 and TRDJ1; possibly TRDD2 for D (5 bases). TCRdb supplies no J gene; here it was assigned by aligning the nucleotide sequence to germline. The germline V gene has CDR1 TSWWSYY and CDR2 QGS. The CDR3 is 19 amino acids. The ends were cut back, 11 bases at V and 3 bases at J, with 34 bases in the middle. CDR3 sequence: CAFAIGLPTHSGWSDKLIF. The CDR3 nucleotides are TGTGCTTTTGCGATCGGTCTTCCAACTCACTCCGGGTGGTCCGATAAACTCATCTTT.

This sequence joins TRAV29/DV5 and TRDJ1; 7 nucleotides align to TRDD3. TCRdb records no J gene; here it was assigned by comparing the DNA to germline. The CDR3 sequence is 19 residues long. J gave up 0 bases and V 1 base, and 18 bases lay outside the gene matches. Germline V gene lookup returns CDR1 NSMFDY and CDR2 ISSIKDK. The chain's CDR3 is CAASPYSSPSGDYTDKLIF. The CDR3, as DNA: TGTGCAGCAAGCCCTTATTCTTCCCCTTCGGGGGATTACACCGATAAACTCATCTTT.

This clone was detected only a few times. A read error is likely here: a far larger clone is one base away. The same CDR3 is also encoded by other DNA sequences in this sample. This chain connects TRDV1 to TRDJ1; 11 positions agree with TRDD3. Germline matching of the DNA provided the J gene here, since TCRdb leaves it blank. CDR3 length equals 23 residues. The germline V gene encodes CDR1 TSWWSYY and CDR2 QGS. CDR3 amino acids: CALSFLLFPSVLGDINYTDKLIF. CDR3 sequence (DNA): TGCGCTCTTAGCTTCCTATTATTTCCATCGGTACTGGGGGATATCAACTACACCGATAAACTCATCTTT.

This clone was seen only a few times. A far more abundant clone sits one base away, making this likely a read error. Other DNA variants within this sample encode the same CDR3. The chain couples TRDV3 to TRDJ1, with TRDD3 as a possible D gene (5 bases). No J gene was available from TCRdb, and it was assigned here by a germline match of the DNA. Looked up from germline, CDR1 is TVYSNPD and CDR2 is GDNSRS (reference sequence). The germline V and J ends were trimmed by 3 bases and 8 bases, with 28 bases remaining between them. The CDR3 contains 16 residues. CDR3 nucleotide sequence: TGTGCCTTCACCCTATCGGAGGGGAGAGGGGCTATCAAACTCATCTTT. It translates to CAFTLSEGRGAIKLIF. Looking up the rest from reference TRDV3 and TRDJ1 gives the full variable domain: CDKVTQSSPDQTVASGSEVVLLCTYDTVYSNPDLFWYRIRPDYSFQFVFYGDNSRSEGADFTQGRFSVKHILTQKAFHLVISPVRTEDSATYYCAFTLSEGRGAIKLIFGKGTRVTVEP.

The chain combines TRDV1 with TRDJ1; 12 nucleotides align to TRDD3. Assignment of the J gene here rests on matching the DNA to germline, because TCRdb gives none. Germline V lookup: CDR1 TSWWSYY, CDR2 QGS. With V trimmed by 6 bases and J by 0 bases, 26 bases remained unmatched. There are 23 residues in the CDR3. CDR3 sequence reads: CALGKRLGLPHWGIPRYTDKLIF. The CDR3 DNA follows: TGTGCTCTTGGAAAAAGATTAGGCCTACCGCACTGGGGGATACCACGTTACACCGATAAACTCATCTTT.

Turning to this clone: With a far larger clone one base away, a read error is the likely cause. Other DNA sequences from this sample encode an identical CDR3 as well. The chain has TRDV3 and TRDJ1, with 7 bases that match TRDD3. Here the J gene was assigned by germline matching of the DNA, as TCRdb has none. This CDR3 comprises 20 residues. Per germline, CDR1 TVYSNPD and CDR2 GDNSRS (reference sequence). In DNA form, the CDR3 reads TGCGCCTTTAGAGATCCCTATTACTGGGGCATCCCCCGTTGGACCGATAAACTCATCTTT. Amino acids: CAFRDPYYWGIPRWTDKLIF.